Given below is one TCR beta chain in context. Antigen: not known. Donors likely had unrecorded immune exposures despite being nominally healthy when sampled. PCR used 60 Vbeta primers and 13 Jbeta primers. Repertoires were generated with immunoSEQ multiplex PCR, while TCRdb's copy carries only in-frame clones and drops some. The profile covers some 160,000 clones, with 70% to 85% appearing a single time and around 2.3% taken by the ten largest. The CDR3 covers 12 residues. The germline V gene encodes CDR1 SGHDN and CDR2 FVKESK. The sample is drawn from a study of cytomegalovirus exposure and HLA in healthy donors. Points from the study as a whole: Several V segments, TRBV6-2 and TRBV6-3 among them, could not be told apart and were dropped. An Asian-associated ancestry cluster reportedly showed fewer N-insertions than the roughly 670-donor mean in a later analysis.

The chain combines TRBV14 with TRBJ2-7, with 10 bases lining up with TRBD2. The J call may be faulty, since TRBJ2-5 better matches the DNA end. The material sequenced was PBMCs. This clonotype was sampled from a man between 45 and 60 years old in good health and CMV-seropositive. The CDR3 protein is CASSPSGGTQYF. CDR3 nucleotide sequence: TGTGCCAGCAGCCCTAGCGGGGGGACCCAGTACTTC.